One and the same sample provided the 15 T cell receptor beta chains below, sequenced in a study of T cells in Graves' hyperthyroidism and ophthalmopathy. Researchers amplified the TCR beta CDR3 regions from RNA transcripts. First-round RT-PCR with HTBI primers amplified the TCR CDR3 region. TCRdb recomputed calls from the multiplex PCR reads with MiXCR, one row per CDR3 protein. The profile covers hundreds of thousands of distinct CDR3 sequences, with roughly 15% appearing a single time and roughly 13% taken by the ten largest. The sequenced sample consisted of blood. All receptors come from a man aged 18 to 29 with Graves' ophthalmopathy.

At least ten counts were recorded for this clonotype. The chain carries TRBV4-1 and TRBJ1-1; perhaps TRBD1 as D (6 bases). The germline CDR1 and CDR2 sequences are MGHRA and YSYEKL. The CDR3 totals 16 residues. V was clipped by 0 bases and J by 0 bases, with 11 bases between them. The CDR3 region has the DNA TGCGCCAGCAGCCAAGAGCCAGGGGTCGTGAACACTGAAGCTTTCTTT. Translating it yields CASSQEPGVVNTEAFF.

Concerning this clonotype: A much larger clone lies one base from this, so it may be a read error. The V call is TRBV6-1, the J call TRBJ2-3; D is perhaps TRBD2 (7 bases). Germline-derived CDR1 and CDR2 are MNHNS and SASEGT. The CDR3 sequence is 15 residues long. The CDR3 DNA sequence: TGTGCCAGCAGTGAAGATGGCGGGGGCACAGATACGCAGTGTTTT. Translation: CASSEDGGGTDTQCF.

This clonotype was observed a handful of times. This may be a read error, as it is one base from a much larger clone. The rearrangement joins TRBV12-3 or TRBV12-4 to TRBJ2-5; D perhaps matches TRBD1 (6 bases). CDR3 length: 13 residues. The V end lost 5 bases, the J end lost 4 bases, and 11 bases lay between the germline ends. The CDR3 protein is CASSMDSGETQYF. The CDR3 nucleotides are TGTGCCAGCAGTATGGACAGCGGAGAGACCCAGTACTTC.

DNA for the CDR3: TGCGCCAGCAGCTTAGGACAGGGGGCTGAGGAGACCCAGTACTTC. This translates into CASSLGQGAEETQYF. V usage is TRBV5-1 and J usage is TRBJ2-5; 11 bases agree with TRBD1. The length of the CDR3 is 15 residues. Germline loops: CDR1 SGHRS, CDR2 YFSETQ. V lost 2 bases and J lost 5; bases outside the gene matches: 5.

This sequence joins TRBV20-1 and TRBJ2-1; possibly TRBD2 for D (5 bases). V was cut by 6 bases and J by 0 bases, with 15 bases left in between. The CDR3 spans 15 residues. Germline lookup yields CDR1 DFQATT and CDR2 SNEGSKA (reference sequence). The CDR3 protein is CSAAPDFSSYNEQFF. Here the CDR3 DNA reads TGCAGTGCCGCCCCGGACTTCAGCTCCTACAATGAGCAGTTCTTC.

There are many counts of this clonotype. This chain connects TRBV20-1 to TRBJ2-3; TRBD2 matches 10 bases. Losses at the gene ends were 4 bases for V and 5 bases for J; bases not matched to a gene: 6. This CDR3 has 14 amino acids. Germline loops: CDR1 DFQATT, CDR2 SNEGSKA (reference sequence). CDR3 in amino acids: CSATSGGAGDTQYF. The DNA of the CDR3 is TGCAGTGCTACAAGCGGGGGGGCGGGAGATACGCAGTATTTT.

CDR3 coding DNA: TGCGCCAGCAGCCGTTTCGGACAGGGCCCCGATGAGCAGTTCTTC. This gives the protein CASSRFGQGPDEQFF. The chain recombines TRBV5-1 with TRBJ2-1; 8 nucleotides agree with TRBD1. The length of the CDR3 is 15 residues. The germline gives CDR1 SGHRS, CDR2 YFSETQ. J was trimmed by 8 bases and V by 4 bases; bases with no gene match: 11. The whole variable domain, remainder taken from reference TRBV5-1 and TRBJ2-1, is KAGVTQTPRYLIKTRGQQVTLSCSPISGHRSVSWYQQTPGQGLQFLFEYFSETQRNKGNFPGRFSGRQFSNSRSEMNVSTLELGDSALYLCASSRFGQGPDEQFFGPGTRLTVL.

This clonotype appeared a few times. V usage is TRBV10-3 and J usage is TRBJ1-1, with D possibly matching TRBD1 (6 bases). The CDR3 totals 15 residues. Trimming cost V 4 bases and J 0 bases, with 12 bases left between them. Germline V CDR1 and CDR2: ENHRY, SYGVKD. This CDR3 is CAISVGGAMNTEAFF. The CDR3 DNA follows: TGTGCCATCAGTGTCGGGGGGGCCATGAACACTGAAGCTTTCTTT.

This clonotype appeared many times. The V call is TRBV2, the J call TRBJ1-6, with 9 bases identical to TRBD1. Germline CDR1 is SNHLY and CDR2 is FYNNEI. CDR3 length: 14 amino acids. V dropped 6 bases and J dropped 6; count of bases not matched to a gene: 3. The CDR3 sequence is CASRWTGVNSPLHF. The CDR3 bases are TGTGCCAGCAGATGGACAGGGGTTAATTCACCCCTCCACTTT.

This clonotype has a handful of counts. This may be a read error: a much more frequent sequence differs by one nucleotide. The V call is TRBV30, the J call TRBJ1-1; 7 bases map to TRBD1. The germline CDR1 and CDR2 sequences are GTSNPN and SVGIG (reference sequence). With 4 bases clipped from V and 7 bases from J, the junction kept 9 bases outside the gene matches. This CDR3 is built from 13 residues. CDR3 nucleotides: TGTGCCTGGAATAGACAGGGACTTAATGAAGCTTTCTTT. Translation gives CAWNRQGLNEAFF.

This clonotype was counted a few times. The rearrangement joins TRBV10-1 to TRBJ2-1, with 7 bases matching TRBD2. With V trimmed by 2 bases and J by 1 base, 5 bases remained unmatched. Looked up from germline, CDR1 is WNHNN and CDR2 is SYGVQD (reference sequence). The CDR3 is 16 residues long. CDR3 protein: CASSETPGLSYNEQFF. CDR3 DNA sequence: TGCGCCAGCAGTGAGACACCGGGACTATCCTACAATGAGCAGTTCTTC.

This clonotype was recorded a few times. J is TRBJ2-7 and V is TRBV9; 7 nucleotides line up with TRBD2. Per the germline V gene, CDR1 is SGDLS and CDR2 is YYNGEE. The length of the CDR3 is 15 residues. The V segment lost 4 bases and the J segment 2 bases; nucleotides outside the gene matches: 9. In DNA, the CDR3 is TGTGCCAGCAGCCAGACGGGGGGAGGGCCCTACGAGCAGTACTTC. Its protein is CASSQTGGGPYEQYF.

In this sample, this clonotype turned up many times. This chain joins TRBV20-1 and TRBJ2-2, with 7 bases aligning to TRBD1. Germline V CDR1 and CDR2: DFQATT, SNEGSKA (reference sequence). V shed 1 base, J shed 6 bases, and the junction held 8 bases outside the gene matches. CDR3 length: 15 residues. As DNA, the CDR3 is TGCAGTGCTAGAGTTGGGGCAGGGGGTGCCGGGGAGCTGTTTTTT. As protein: CSARVGAGGAGELFF.

This clonotype was recorded a few times. This chain uses TRBV18 with TRBJ2-5; D is uncertain. The CDR3 covers 13 residues. Trimming took off 3 bases at V and 5 bases at J, with 10 bases between the two ends. The germline V gene has CDR1 KGHSH and CDR2 LQKENI. CDR3 protein: CASSPSPLETQYF. The CDR3 DNA sequence: TGTGCCAGCTCACCCTCCCCCCTGGAGACCCAGTACTTC. Full variable domain (rest looked up from reference TRBV18 and TRBJ2-5): NAGVMQNPRHLVRRRGQEARLRCSPMKGHSHVYWYRQLPEEGLKFMVYLQKENIIDESGMPKERFSAEFPKEGPSILRIQQVVRGDSAAYFCASSPSPLETQYFGPGTRLLVL.

About this clonotype itself: A much more abundant neighbour one base away suggests this may be a read error. This chain connects TRBV30 to TRBJ1-4, with D perhaps TRBD1 (5 bases). The CDR3 consists of 13 residues. The V gene's germline CDR1 is GTSNPN and CDR2 SVGIG (reference sequence). In DNA form, the CDR3 reads TGTGCCTGGAGTGGACAGCGAAATGAAAAACTGTCTTTT. Protein: CAWSGQRNEKLSF.